The T cell receptor beta chain described here comes from a study of tumor-infiltrating lymphocytes in primary liver carcinoma (dated by TCRdb to about 2017). Study-wide context: Surgical resection was performed in China between 2015 and 2016 on about five patients with histopathologically diagnosed primary liver carcinoma. Each sample produced roughly 3.5 to 7.13 million productive TCRbeta reads, and read depth showed no significant difference between tissue types. TCRbeta repertoire sequencing covered 35 specimens from 5 patients: 25 or so tumor regions, 5 adjacent noncancerous liver tissues and 5 peripheral blood samples. The five patients had tumors staged T1-T3 N0M0, with maximum diameters ranging from 4.2 to 10 cm. The five patients, three men and two women aged 30 to 69 years, had hepatocellular carcinoma (four) or combined HCC and intrahepatic cholangiocarcinoma (one). For each liver tumor, the study sampled five regions along with adjacent normal tissue and blood, and applied TCRbeta repertoire sequencing, expression microarrays and whole-exome sequencing. Reproducibility between technical replicate repertoires was high, with correlation coefficients above 0.98 and mean shared-clone rates roughly 0.87. General findings and caveats noted by the study authors: Only the TCR beta chain was sequenced, which likely underestimates true repertoire diversity because unpaired alpha chains were not captured. Only 4 or 5 patients were included in the study, and the authors note that the findings should be validated in a larger study. A significantly larger repertoire fraction was made up by the top 250 clones in tumors than in blood (p = 0.039). Comparison of CD4+ and CD8+ T cell repertoires was precluded by the use of bulk unsorted samples. Repertoire overlap was higher between tumor regions (mean about 35%) than tumor-adjacent (17%) or tumor-blood (approximately 15%) pairs, consistent with antigen-driven expansion.

The table lists this clonotype with many counts. Its antigen target is currently unknown. Base qualities are not provided; no much larger clone lies one nucleotide away. Spanning cysteine to phenylalanine, the CDR3 consists of 14 amino acids. Only CDR3 DNA is held: 42 bases, read in frame from base 1. V is pared back by 3 bases and J by 6 bases, with 15 bases lying between the germline termini. A constant-region primer and ProtoScript II reverse transcriptase were used to reverse-transcribe TCRbeta-specific cDNA from roughly 480 ng total RNA. The TCRbeta libraries were prepared through three rounds of nested multiplex PCR following a slightly modified ARM-PCR procedure. The first two PCR rounds used multiplex TRBV1-TRBV30 forward primers with a Cbeta reverse primer, each for approximately 11 cycles. A final 25-cycle PCR with Deep VentR polymerase added sample barcodes and Illumina adapters. Before sequencing, amplicons of 200-500 bp were purified from gel using a QIAquick gel extraction kit. An Illumina HiSeq 2500 was used to sequence the TCRbeta amplicons, generating 250-bp paired-end reads. On the authors' methods: Reads were quality-trimmed with Trimmomatic v0.33, and paired reads were merged with FLASH v1.2.11 to recover full CDR3 sequences. V, D and J germline segments were assigned to the rearranged TCRbeta sequences using MiGEC v1.2.1b. Clonotype statistics and Shannon-Wiener diversity indices were calculated with VDJtools v1.0.0. Except for diversity analysis, only each sample's 250 most abundant clonotypes were used in subsequent analyses to reduce sampling bias. The raw public data were reprocessed by TCRdb itself: fastp quality trimming at Q25, MiXCR clonotype calling, in-frame beta chains only. CDR3 protein duplicates are merged, each entry listing the most common genes and DNA. TCRdb's processing, not the authors', yielded these V and J calls. The sample table contains under 200,000 distinct CDR3 sequences; only one count was recorded for approximately 65% of them. Around 7.1% of the sample is taken by the ten largest.

TRIzol reagent was used to extract blood RNA from unsorted whole blood, while the DNeasy Blood & Tissue kit provided the germline DNA. Patients had chronic HBV infection and were treatment-naive at sampling. Before surgery, roughly 4 milliliters of peripheral blood were drawn into K2EDTA tubes. The chain employs TRBV12-3 or TRBV12-4 and TRBJ2-7; 7 matching bases give a weak D call of TRBD1. The clonotype comes from a woman aged 55-75 years with primary liver carcinoma and hepatitis B virus infection. Specimen: peripheral blood. The nucleotide sequence reads as follows: TGTGCCAGCAGTTTGTGGCAGGGGGAGGCCGAGCAGTACTTC. This yields the protein CASSLWQGEAEQYF.